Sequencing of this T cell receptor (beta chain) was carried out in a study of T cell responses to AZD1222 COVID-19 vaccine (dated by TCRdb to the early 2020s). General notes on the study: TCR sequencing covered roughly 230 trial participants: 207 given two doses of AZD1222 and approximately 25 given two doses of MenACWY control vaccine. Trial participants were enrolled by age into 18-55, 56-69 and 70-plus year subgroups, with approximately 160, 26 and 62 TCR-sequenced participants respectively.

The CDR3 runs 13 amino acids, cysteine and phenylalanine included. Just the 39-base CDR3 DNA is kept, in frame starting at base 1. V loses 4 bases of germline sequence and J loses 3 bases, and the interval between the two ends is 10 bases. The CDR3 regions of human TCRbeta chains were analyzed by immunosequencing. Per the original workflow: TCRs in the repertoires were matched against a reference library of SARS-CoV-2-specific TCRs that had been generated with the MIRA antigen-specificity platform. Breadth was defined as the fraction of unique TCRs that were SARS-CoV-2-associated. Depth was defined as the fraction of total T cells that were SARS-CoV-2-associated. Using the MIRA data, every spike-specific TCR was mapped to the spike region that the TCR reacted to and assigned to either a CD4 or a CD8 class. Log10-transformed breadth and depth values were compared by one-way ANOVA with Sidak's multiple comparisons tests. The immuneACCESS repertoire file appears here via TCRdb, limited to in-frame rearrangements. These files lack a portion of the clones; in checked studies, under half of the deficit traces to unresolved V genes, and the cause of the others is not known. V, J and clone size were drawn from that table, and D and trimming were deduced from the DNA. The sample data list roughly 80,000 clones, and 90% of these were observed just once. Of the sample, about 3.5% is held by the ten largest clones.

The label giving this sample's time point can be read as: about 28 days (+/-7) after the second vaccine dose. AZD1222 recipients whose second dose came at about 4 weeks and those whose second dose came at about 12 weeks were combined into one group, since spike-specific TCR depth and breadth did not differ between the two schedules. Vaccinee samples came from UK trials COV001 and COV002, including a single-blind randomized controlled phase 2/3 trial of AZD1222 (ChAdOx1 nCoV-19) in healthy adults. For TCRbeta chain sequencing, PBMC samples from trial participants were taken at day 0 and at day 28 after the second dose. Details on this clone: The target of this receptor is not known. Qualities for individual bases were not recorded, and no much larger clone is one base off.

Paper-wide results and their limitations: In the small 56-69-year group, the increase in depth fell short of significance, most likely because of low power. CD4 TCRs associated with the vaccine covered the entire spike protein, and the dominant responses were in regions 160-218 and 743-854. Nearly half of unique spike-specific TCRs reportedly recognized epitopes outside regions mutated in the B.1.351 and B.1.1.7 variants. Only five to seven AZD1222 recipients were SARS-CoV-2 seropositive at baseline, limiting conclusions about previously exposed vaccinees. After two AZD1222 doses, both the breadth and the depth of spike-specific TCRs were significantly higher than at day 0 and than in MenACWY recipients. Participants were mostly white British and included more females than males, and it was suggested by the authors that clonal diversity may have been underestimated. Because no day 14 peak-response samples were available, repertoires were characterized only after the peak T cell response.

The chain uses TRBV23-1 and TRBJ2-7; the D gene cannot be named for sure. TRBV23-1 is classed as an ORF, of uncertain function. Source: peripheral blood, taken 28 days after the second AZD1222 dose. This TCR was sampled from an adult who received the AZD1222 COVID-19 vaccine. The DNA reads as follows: TGCGCCAGCAGTCCGCCCTGCTTCTACGAGCAGTACTTC. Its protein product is CASSPPCFYEQYF.